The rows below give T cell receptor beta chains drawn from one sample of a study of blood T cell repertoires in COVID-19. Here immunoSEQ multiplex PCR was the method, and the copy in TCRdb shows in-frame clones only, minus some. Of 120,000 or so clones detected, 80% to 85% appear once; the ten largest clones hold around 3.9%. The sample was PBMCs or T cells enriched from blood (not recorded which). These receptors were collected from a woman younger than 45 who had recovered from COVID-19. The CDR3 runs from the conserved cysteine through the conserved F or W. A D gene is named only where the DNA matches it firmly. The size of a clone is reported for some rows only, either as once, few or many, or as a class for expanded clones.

CDR3 DNA: TGTGCCAGCGGCCGGGCCTACGAGCAGTACTTC; CDR3 protein: CASGRAYEQYF; clone size: .; J gene: TRBJ2-7; D gene: .; V gene: TRBV2
CDR3 DNA: TGTGCCAGCAGTTTAAGAGGCCCCTATAATTCACCCCTCCACTTT; CDR3 protein: CASSLRGPYNSPLHF; clone size: .; J gene: TRBJ1-6; D gene: .; V gene: TRBV28
CDR3 DNA: TGTGCCTGGAATGGCGGGAGAGACTACGAGCAGTACTTC; CDR3 protein: CAWNGGRDYEQYF; clone size: .; J gene: TRBJ2-7; D gene: TRBD2; V gene: TRBV30
CDR3 DNA: TGTGCCAGCAGCCTTAGCGGCTTCGGGTACGAGCAGTACTTC; CDR3 protein: CASSLSGFGYEQYF; clone size: .; J gene: TRBJ2-7; D gene: .; V gene: TRBV28
CDR3 DNA: TGTGCCAGCAGCTTAGGGGGGACTTACTACGAGCAGTACTTC; CDR3 protein: CASSLGGTYYEQYF; clone size: .; J gene: TRBJ2-7; D gene: .; V gene: TRBV7-2
CDR3 DNA: TGTGCCAGCAGTTCGGGGATCCAGGCCGAGACCCAGTACTTC; CDR3 protein: CASSSGIQAETQYF; clone size: .; J gene: TRBJ2-5; D gene: .; V gene: TRBV5-4
CDR3 DNA: TGTGCCAGCACCCCTAGTAGGATGAACACTGAAGCTTTCTTT; CDR3 protein: CASTPSRMNTEAFF; clone size: .; J gene: TRBJ1-1; D gene: .; V gene: TRBV7-6
CDR3 DNA: TGCGCCAGCAGCCAAGCCTCTTTTAGCTCCTACGAGCAGTACTTC; CDR3 protein: CASSQASFSSYEQYF; clone size: many; J gene: TRBJ2-7; D gene: .; V gene: TRBV4-1
CDR3 DNA: TGTGCCAGCACAAAGCTAGCGGCCCGAGGGGAGACCCAGTACTTC; CDR3 protein: CASTKLAARGETQYF; clone size: .; J gene: TRBJ2-5; D gene: TRBD2; V gene: TRBV2
CDR3 DNA: TGTGCCAGCTCACCACAACGTGACAAAGTTGGCTACACCTTC; CDR3 protein: CASSPQRDKVGYTF; clone size: .; J gene: TRBJ1-2; D gene: .; V gene: TRBV18
CDR3 DNA: TGTGCCAGCAGTTCCGAGGAGAGGGCCGGAGGCGAGCAGTACTTC; CDR3 protein: CASSSEERAGGEQYF; clone size: .; J gene: TRBJ2-7; D gene: .; V gene: TRBV28
CDR3 DNA: TGTGCCAGCAGCTTACAGGGGGGGACTCAGCCCCAGCATTTT; CDR3 protein: CASSLQGGTQPQHF; clone size: .; J gene: TRBJ1-5; D gene: TRBD1; V gene: TRBV5-6
CDR3 DNA: TGTGCCAGCAGTTTATACAGGGGGCTTGAAGCTTTCTTT; CDR3 protein: CASSLYRGLEAFF; clone size: .; J gene: TRBJ1-1; D gene: TRBD1; V gene: TRBV12-3/TRBV12-4
CDR3 DNA: TGTGCCAGCAGCCCCCGACTAGCGGGAGTGGGTGAGACCCAGTACTTC; CDR3 protein: CASSPRLAGVGETQYF; clone size: .; J gene: TRBJ2-5; D gene: TRBD2; V gene: TRBV11-1
CDR3 DNA: TGTGCCAGCAGCCAAGATCCCTGGGCGCTAGCGGGAGATTTCGAGACCCAGTACTTC; CDR3 protein: CASSQDPWALAGDFETQYF; clone size: .; J gene: TRBJ2-5; D gene: TRBD2; V gene: TRBV3-1/TRBV3-2
CDR3 DNA: TGTGCCAGCAGCCCACGACGACAGGGGATCAACGAGCAGTACTTC; CDR3 protein: CASSPRRQGINEQYF; clone size: .; J gene: TRBJ2-7; D gene: TRBD1; V gene: TRBV7-3
CDR3 DNA: TGTGCCAGCAGCTTAGCCCTGGGGTGGGGCGAGACCCAGTACTTC; CDR3 protein: CASSLALGWGETQYF; clone size: .; J gene: TRBJ2-5; D gene: .; V gene: TRBV7-2
CDR3 DNA: TGCGCCAGCAGCGCCATCGACAGGGGTTCCTACGAGCAGTACTTC; CDR3 protein: CASSAIDRGSYEQYF; clone size: .; J gene: TRBJ2-7; D gene: TRBD1; V gene: TRBV5-1
CDR3 DNA: TGCAGCGGGAGGGTGGTAGATACGCAGTATTTT; CDR3 protein: CSGRVVDTQYF; clone size: .; J gene: TRBJ2-3; D gene: TRBD2; V gene: TRBV20-1
CDR3 DNA: TGTGCCAGCAGTGGGGAGGGTCGTAGCAATCAGCCCCAGCATTTT; CDR3 protein: CASSGEGRSNQPQHF; clone size: .; J gene: TRBJ1-5; D gene: .; V gene: TRBV2